These 20 T cell receptor beta chains originate from one sample sequenced in a study of CD8 T cells in ankylosing spondylitis. Each CDR3 protein gets one entry after TCRdb re-called the 5' RACE reads with MiXCR. This table holds 250,000 to 300,000 distinct CDR3 sequences, around 20% found once. Sequenced material: blood, either unsorted or a sorted T cell fraction (not recorded which). These receptors came from a male donor with ankylosing spondylitis or in good health (not recorded which).

This clonotype was observed a few times. The gene calls are TRBV7-8 and TRBJ2-1; a possible D gene is TRBD1 (7 bases). CDR3 length equals 17 residues. Germline V gene sequence: CDR1 SGHVS, CDR2 FQNEAQ. Trimming took 5 bases from V and 3 from J, leaving 20 bases between them. DNA of the CDR3: TGTGCCAGCAGCCTCAGACAGGGAGGTAGGGGCTACAATGAGCAGTTCTTC. It translates to CASSLRQGGRGYNEQFF.

The V call is TRBV4-2, the J call TRBJ1-1; possibly TRBD1 for D (5 bases). CDR1 is LGHNA, CDR2 YNFKEQ, per germline. The V and J ends lost 5 bases and 5 bases respectively, with 15 bases between them. This CDR3 spans 14 amino acids. DNA for the CDR3: TGTGCCAGCAGCGAAGCCCGGGGGGGTACTGAAGCTTTCTTT. Protein: CASSEARGGTEAFF.

As concerns this clonotype: One end of the junction does not line up with germline, which may come from a read error. The chain combines TRBV6-4 with TRBJ1-1; D not resolved. CDR1 is MRHNA and CDR2 is SNTAGT in the germline V gene. The CDR3 is 15 amino acids. The CDR3 region is CTSSEIMRLVTEAFF. The CDR3 DNA is TGTACCAGCAGTGAAATCATGAGGTTGGTCACTGAAGCTTTCTTT.

This clonotype was counted between two and nine times. The chain employs TRBV5-1 and TRBJ1-1; perhaps TRBD1 as D (5 bases). The CDR3 contains 14 residues. Germline-derived CDR1 and CDR2 are SGHRS and YFSETQ. Trimming cost V 3 bases and J 1 base, with 10 bases left between them. The CDR3 region has the DNA TGCGCCAGCAGCTGGGAGGGGCGGAACACTGAAGCTTTCTTT. The encoded protein is CASSWEGRNTEAFF.

This clonotype showed up many times. This rearrangement joins TRBV12-3 or TRBV12-4 to TRBJ2-1; 13 nucleotides agree with TRBD2. This CDR3 is built from 16 residues. The trim removed 1 base at V and 7 bases at J, leaving 4 bases unmatched. CDR3 DNA sequence: TGTGCCAGCAGTTTAGGACTAGCGGGAGGAAGAAATGAGCAGTTCTTC. It specifies CASSLGLAGGRNEQFF.

This rearrangement joins TRBV5-1 to TRBJ2-3; D is ambiguous. Trimming cost V 0 bases and J 0 bases, with 11 bases left between them. The germline CDR1 and CDR2 sequences are SGHRS and YFSETQ. The CDR3 extends over 16 amino acids. The CDR3 reads CASSLGGRPSTDTQYF. CDR3 DNA sequence: TGCGCCAGCAGCTTGGGTGGTCGACCGAGCACAGATACGCAGTATTTT.

This clonotype was counted a few times. The chain is built from TRBV20-1 and TRBJ2-3; D gene uncertain. V was shortened by 3 bases and J by 4 bases, with 5 bases between the two germline ends. Germline CDR1 and CDR2: DFQATT and SNEGSKA (reference sequence). The CDR3 is made up of 11 amino acids. The CDR3 here is CSASEADTQYF. The CDR3 bases are TGCAGTGCTAGTGAGGCAGATACGCAGTATTTT.

The chain recombines TRBV6-2 or TRBV6-3 with TRBJ1-2, with D unclear. The CDR3 has 12 amino acids. In germline, CDR1 is MNHEY, CDR2 SVGEGT. Deletions cut 4 bases from V and 8 bases from J, with 11 bases between. CDR3 in amino acids: CASSFLSNGYTF. CDR3 in DNA: TGTGCCAGCAGTTTCCTAAGCAACGGCTACACCTTC.

This clonotype has at least ten counts. This chain connects TRBV20-1 to TRBJ2-2; D not certain. The CDR3 length is 14 residues. Trimming took off 6 bases at V and 0 bases at J, with 11 bases between the two ends. CDR1 and CDR2 (germline): DFQATT, SNEGSKA (reference sequence). CDR3 nucleotides: TGCAGTGCGAGGCGTGGGGCGAACACCGGGGAGCTGTTTTTT. Translation: CSARRGANTGELFF.

The gene calls are TRBV5-5 and TRBJ2-1; D tentatively reads TRBD1 or TRBD2 (5 bases each). Germline V lookup: CDR1 SGHKS, CDR2 YYEKEE (reference sequence). Trimming removed 2 bases at V and 8 bases at J, with 8 bases between. CDR3 length equals 12 residues. CDR3 DNA sequence: TGTGCCAGCAGCTTTTTGGGGGATGAGCAGTTCTTC. It is translated as CASSFLGDEQFF. The variable domain in full, completed from reference TRBV5-5 and TRBJ2-1, reads DAGVTQSPTHLIKTRGQQVTLRCSPISGHKSVSWYQQVLGQGPQFIFQYYEKEERGRGNFPDRFSARQFPNYSSELNVNALLLGDSALYLCASSFLGDEQFFGPGTRLTVL.

This clonotype was detected ten times or more. V is TRBV3-1 and J is TRBJ1-4; possible D gene TRBD1, 6 bases. The CDR3 is 15 amino acids. Between the trimmed V and J ends, which lost 4 bases and 7 bases, there was a span of 16 bases. Germline CDR1 LGHDT, CDR2 YNNKEL (reference sequence). DNA for the CDR3: TGTGCCAGCAGCCTTGGAACAGGGAACGGTGAAAAACTGTTTTTT. This gives the protein CASSLGTGNGEKLFF.

The table lists this clonotype with a few counts. This chain links TRBV5-1 with TRBJ2-7; 9 bases match TRBD2. The CDR3 runs 15 residues. Per germline, CDR1 SGHRS and CDR2 YFSETQ. V lost 0 bases and J lost 7; bases outside the gene matches: 8. CDR3 sequence: CASSLAAASGDEQYV. CDR3 sequence (DNA): TGCGCCAGCAGCTTGGCCGCGGCTAGCGGGGATGAGCAGTACGTC.

J is TRBJ2-3 and V is TRBV5-1; the D is unclear. The CDR3 has 15 amino acids. V was trimmed by 4 bases and J by 0 bases, leaving 12 bases between them. Germline V gene sequence: CDR1 SGHRS, CDR2 YFSETQ. The CDR3 DNA reads TGCGCCAGCAGCGCTAGACATTTTAGCACAGATACGCAGTATTTT. It translates to CASSARHFSTDTQYF.

This clonotype came up a few times. CDR3 residues: CASSPRQAGGELFF. The CDR3 DNA follows: TGTGCCAGCTCACCACGTCAGGCTGGCGGGGAGCTGTTTTTT. The V gene is TRBV18, the J gene TRBJ2-2; D is undetermined. The CDR3 loop spans 14 amino acids. With 1 base removed from V and 7 bases from J, the gap between germline ends came to 10 bases. The germline gives CDR1 KGHSH, CDR2 LQKENI.

This clonotype was observed at least ten times. The rearrangement uses TRBV28 and TRBJ2-5; D not resolved. V was trimmed by 6 bases and J by 4 bases, leaving 9 bases between them. CDR3 length: 12 residues. The germline gives CDR1 MDHEN, CDR2 SYDVKM. CDR3 coding DNA: TGTGCCAGCAGAAGCATGGGAGAGACCCAGTACTTC. As protein: CASRSMGETQYF.

The sample holds a few counts of this clonotype. This chain joins TRBV20-1 and TRBJ1-1, with unresolved D. V was shortened by 5 bases and J by 0 bases, with 7 bases between the two germline ends. The CDR3 runs to 12 residues. Germline CDR1 reads DFQATT; CDR2 reads SNEGSKA (reference sequence). CDR3 in amino acids: CSAYSLNTEAFF. The DNA of the CDR3 is TGCAGTGCTTACAGTTTGAACACTGAAGCTTTCTTT.

A word on this clonotype: The junction departs from germline at one end; a sequencing error may be responsible. The chain uses TRBV10-3 and TRBJ2-2; no firm D call. Germline values: CDR1 ENHRY, CDR2 SYGVKD. The CDR3 spans 12 residues. CDR3 sequence: CATSKPPGELFF. In DNA form, the CDR3 reads TGTGCCACCAGTAAACCCCCCGGGGAGCTGTTTTTT.

This clonotype came up a few times. V is TRBV18 and J is TRBJ2-3; TRBD1 aligns across 10 bases. CDR1 and CDR2 (germline): KGHSH, LQKENI. CDR3 length equals 16 residues. Trimming removed 0 bases from V and 6 bases from J; junction bases left unmatched: 6. CDR3 amino acids: CASSPPTGTGVDTQYF. CDR3 nucleotides: TGTGCCAGCTCACCACCGACCGGGACAGGGGTCGATACGCAGTATTTT.

This clonotype has ten or more counts. This chain uses TRBV12-3 or TRBV12-4 with TRBJ1-1; D call uncertain. The V end lost 6 bases, the J end lost 1 base, and 6 bases lay between the germline ends. The CDR3 is made up of 12 amino acids. The CDR3 region has the DNA TGTGCCAGCAGCCCACAGAACACTGAAGCTTTCTTT. It specifies CASSPQNTEAFF.

This clonotype has a count of ten or more. V gene TRBV12-3 or TRBV12-4 combines with J gene TRBJ1-4, with a possible D match to TRBD1 (6 bases). Trimming shortened V by 6 bases and J by 5 bases, and 13 bases separated the two germline ends. This CDR3 has 14 amino acids. In DNA, the CDR3 is TGTGCCAGCAGAACGGGACACCTGAATGAAAAACTGTTTTTT. Its protein product is CASRTGHLNEKLFF.